The present T cell receptor (beta chain) was sequenced within a study of T cell clusters in autoimmune cytopenias. On the study more broadly: TRB sequencing had a median about 50,000 reads and about 2,400 distinct clonotypes per sample.

TRB amplification used roughly 250 ng of peripheral blood genomic DNA. Judged by frequency, this clonotype is medium-sized. Its target is not known. One tube held mixed TRB-A and TRB-B primer pools for touch-down PCR. From its re-call of the multiplex PCR reads, TCRdb lists each CDR3 protein once, without DNA. The sample has 10,000 to 15,000 distinct CDR3 sequences. The CDR3 length is 16 residues. From germline, CDR1 is SGHTA and CDR2 FQGNSA. Study-wide findings and caveats: The T cell clusters were defined only in silico, without experimental functional validation. Clustering suggested that physiological T cell clusters were missing in primary autoimmune cytopenia patients. TRB repertoire shifts in secondary cytopenia and chronic lymphocytic leukemia mostly reflected lymphoma, not autoimmunity.

These same data were also listed under a study on T cell repertoires in aging, cancer and after chemotherapy.

J is TRBJ1-5 and V is TRBV7-2; TCRdb's D gene call, TRBD1, goes unchecked for lack of DNA. Input material: peripheral blood. This TCR was sampled from a human donor in good health. The CDR3 loop reads CASSFTGGRSNQPQHF. Combining the CDR3 with reference TRBV7-2 and TRBJ1-5 gives the whole variable domain GAGVSQSPSNKVTEKGKDVELRCDPISGHTALYWYRQSLGQGLEFLIYFQGNSAPDKSGLPSDRFSAERTGGSVSTLTIQRTQQEDSAVYLCASSFTGGRSNQPQHFGDGTRLSIL.